A selection of T cell receptor beta chains follows, all from one sample in a study of cytotoxic CD8 clonotypes in ibrutinib-treated CLL. Some clones are missing from TCRdb's copy, which holds only in-frame ones; the method was immunoSEQ multiplex PCR. The sample consists of roughly 160,000 clones, 70% to 85% of them appearing once. The sequences come from PBMCs, collected after 12 months of ibrutinib treatment. These receptors were taken from a human donor with chronic lymphocytic leukemia. CDR3s leave out the opening cysteine and the closing phenylalanine or tryptophan. A D gene is named only where the DNA matches it firmly.

TRBV21-1	NA	13	ASSQGTVSFYGYT
TRBV19	TRBD1	13	ASSGDRGWGYGYT
TRBV6-5	NA	10	AILGGSGKLF
TRBV7-9	TRBD1	14	ASSFLSGTANTEAF
TRBV7-8	NA	11	ASSPERTDTQY
TRBV4-2	NA	15	ASSQDRESQAKNIQY
TRBV18	NA	16	ASSPIQSTGSTGETQY
TRBV5-5	NA	13	ASSLRNYSNQPQH
TRBV6-5	TRBD2	13	ASSGSSGRPNTQY
TRBV14	NA	13	ASSQGQRYNSPLH
TRBV7-3	NA	12	ASSLASAGGELF
TRBV6-4	NA	12	ASSEPGRTDTQY
TRBV25-1	NA	13	ASSGAGLAKNIQY
TRBV25-1	NA	10	ASSDRRNIQY
TRBV7-2	TRBD2	13	ASTPGLVKAGELF
TRBV28	TRBD1	12	ASSWTGGNTEAF
TRBV9	NA	13	ASSGGGPRTYGYT
TRBV5-5	NA	13	ASSLVRGAGTEAF
TRBV9	NA	13	ASSVTPTNTYEQY
TRBV6-5	NA	9	ASSQRDEQF
TRBV27	TRBD1	16	ASSPYPKRQGRDYGYT
TRBV4-3	NA	15	ASSHGSGRSGANVLT
TRBV7-6	TRBD1	13	ASSLGQGQGNEQF
TRBV6-5	NA	10	ASRGNTGELF